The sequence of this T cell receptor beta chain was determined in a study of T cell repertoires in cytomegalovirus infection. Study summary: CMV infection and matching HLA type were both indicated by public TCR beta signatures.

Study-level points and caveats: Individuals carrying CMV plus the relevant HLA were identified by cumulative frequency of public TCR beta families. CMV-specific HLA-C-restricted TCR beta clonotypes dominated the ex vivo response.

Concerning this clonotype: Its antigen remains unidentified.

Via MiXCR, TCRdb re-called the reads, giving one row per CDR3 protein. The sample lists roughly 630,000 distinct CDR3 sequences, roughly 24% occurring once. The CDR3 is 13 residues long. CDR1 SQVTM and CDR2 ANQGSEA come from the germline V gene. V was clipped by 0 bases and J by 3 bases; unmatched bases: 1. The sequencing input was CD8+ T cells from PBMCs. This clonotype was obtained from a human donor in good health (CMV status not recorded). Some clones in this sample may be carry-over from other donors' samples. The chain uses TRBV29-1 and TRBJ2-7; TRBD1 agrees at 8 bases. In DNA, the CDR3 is TGCAGCGTTGAAGACGGGACAGGCTACGAGCAGTACTTC. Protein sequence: CSVEDGTGYEQYF.